This T cell receptor beta chain comes out of a study of early stage breast cancer tumors. V gave up 3 bases and J gave up 13 bases, with 16 bases separating them. This CDR3 is 13 amino acids long. Germline CDR1 reads LNHDA; CDR2 reads SQIVND (reference sequence). This clone is labeled as medium-sized. About 18-55 mg of tumor tissue was diced per sample. The assay was immunoSEQ multiplex PCR, and TCRdb's table has in-frame clones only and misses some. Among roughly 30,000 clones listed, roughly 50% were seen once. The chain employs TRBV19 and TRBJ1-5, with TRBD1 as a possible D gene (6 bases). Sequencing input: breast tumor tissue. This receptor was identified in a person between 45 and 65 years old with breast cancer. CDR3 nucleotide sequence: TGTGCCAGTAGTATGCGACAGGCCGAACGGCAGCATTTT. Translation: CASSMRQAERQHF.